The T cell receptor (beta chain) under discussion was sequenced for a study of CD8+ T cells in alopecia areata. Overall study: Treated patients were given 5 to 10 mg oral tofacitinib twice daily. General study points: Scalp repertoires also include resident alphabeta T cells from normal skin.

The germline V gene has CDR1 SGHTA and CDR2 FQGNSA. The CDR3 is 15 amino acids. V was clipped by 1 base and J by 0 bases; unmatched bases: 3. Notes on this clone: Its specificity is not known.

Regarding treatment: oral pan-JAK inhibitor, 5-10 mg twice daily. Researchers took lesional scalp punch biopsies and peripheral blood from people who were alopecia areata patients. Extracted RNA was reverse transcribed into cDNA, the sequencing template. Repertoires were generated with immunoSEQ multiplex PCR, while TCRdb's copy carries only in-frame clones and drops some. The sample yields under 350,000 clones, 58% seen once. The TCR was taken from a human donor with alopecia areata. This rearrangement joins TRBV7-2 to TRBJ2-7, with 7 bases identical to TRBD1. The sequencing used CD4+ T cells sorted from blood, collected at week 24, from a patient treated with tofacitinib. CDR3 sequence reads: CASSLGWTGSYEQYF. Here the CDR3 DNA reads TGTGCCAGCAGCTTAGGCTGGACAGGCTCCTACGAGCAGTACTTC.